This T cell receptor (beta chain) derives from a study of blood T cells in healthy people across ages. Study outcomes and limitations: Per million T cells, TCR beta diversity dropped roughly linearly as age increased.

A sample-barcoded 5' primer and a J-beta primer mix were used in a second PCR of roughly 7 to 11 cycles. Each cDNA was tagged by a template-switch adaptor containing 12 random nucleotides. TCRdb re-derived calls from the 5' RACE reads in MiXCR, one entry per CDR3 protein. The repertoire holds roughly 900,000 distinct CDR3 sequences, with about 48% as singletons. Trimming at V came to 3 bases and at J to 9 bases, leaving 8 bases not matched to a gene. The CDR3 is 14 residues long. Concerning this clonotype itself: Its antigen remains unknown.

Drawing of peripheral blood yielded roughly 10 milliliters from each donor. This sequence originates from a man younger than 45 in good health. Source material: blood. The V call is TRBV12-3 or TRBV12-4, the J call TRBJ2-1, with 7 bases fitting TRBD1. The CDR3 DNA is TGTGCCAGCAGTTTGGGTCCAGGGGGTTTTGAGCAGTTCTTC. It codes for CASSLGPGGFEQFF.